Reported below is one T cell receptor (beta chain). Its antigen is as yet unknown. Looked up from germline, CDR1 is SNHLY and CDR2 is FYNNEI. V shed 3 bases and J 5 bases; nucleotides not matched to a gene: 4. CDR3 length: 14 residues. These data come from a study of CD8+ T cells in alopecia areata. Study-wide context: Among treated patients, oral tofacitinib was administered at 5 to 10 mg twice daily. Findings and caveats of the study: Many expanded lesional clones persisted during tofacitinib (in both scalp and blood).

The sequencing template was cDNA reverse transcribed from extracted RNA. The assay was immunoSEQ multiplex PCR, and TCRdb's table has in-frame clones only and misses some. The table has over 150,000 clones, 53% seen once. Treatment indicated: oral pan-JAK inhibitor, 5-10 mg twice daily. The rearrangement joins TRBV2 to TRBJ1-5, with 7 bases that match TRBD1. The sample was CD8+ T cells sorted from blood, taken at week 24, from a patient treated with tofacitinib. This TCR came from a human donor with alopecia areata. CDR3 residues: CASSEGQFDQPQHF. The CDR3 coding sequence is TGTGCCAGCAGTGAGGGACAGTTTGATCAGCCCCAGCATTTT.